This T cell receptor (beta chain) comes out of a study of blood T cell repertoires in COVID-19 (dated by TCRdb to about 2020). With regard to the full study: Samples covering the acute and convalescent phases of COVID-19 were provided by collaborators in the United States, Italy and Spain. The material from the prospective study consisted of cDNA or gDNA derived from T cells, B-cell-depleted T cells, or PBMCs. The dataset comprised deeply sampled blood TCRbeta repertoires from subjects exposed to, actively infected with, or recovered from COVID-19. The repertoires were released in a freely available public database intended as a resource for research on the immune response to SARS-CoV-2. The samples were drawn from the first 160 participants of the ongoing ImmuneRACE study and from about 1,200 subjects provided by 6 global collaborators. The sample metadata nearly always contained a de-identified subject ID, COVID-19 status, age in years and sex. HLA class I and class II types, where available, came from metadata supplied by the sample provider rather than from assay-based typing. Overall results and qualifications from the work: The quantity of clinical and demographic metadata differed by source and by participant and was supplied without curation.

The CDR3 starts with the cysteine, ends with the phenylalanine, and has 14 residues. Only the CDR3 portion is preserved as DNA: 42 bases, with reading frame beginning at the first base. The germline V gene specifies LGHNA as CDR1 and YSLEER as CDR2. V is cut by 0 bases and J by 6 bases, and the space between the germline ends is 12 bases. The immunoSEQ Assay, a bias-controlled multiplex PCR, was used to amplify TCRbeta CDR3 regions from genomic DNA. In the paper's pipeline: The number of nucleated cells in each sample was estimated by amplification of reference gene primers within the assay. To quantify the absolute abundance of each unique TCRbeta CDR3 rearrangement, sequence reads were collapsed and filtered. For each sample, productive Simpson clonality was calculated by taking the square root of Simpson's diversity index across productive rearrangements. TCRdb mirrors the immuneACCESS table, restricted to in-frame sequences. Some clones are absent from its copies; in checked studies, under half trace to an unresolved V gene, and the reason for the others is unknown. V, J and clone size are taken as reported in that table, and D and trimming were inferred from the DNA itself. The table for this sample lists about 220,000 clones; 90% of them were counted only once. Roughly 15% of the sample belongs to the ten largest clones.

For this clone: This clone's antigen is unknown. One base away there is no much larger clone; base qualities are not given.

In the prospective study, participants were roughly 18 to 100 years old, resided in approximately 22 geographic areas of the United States, and were enrolled through a virtual design. Cohort assignment in the prospective study relied on participant-reported clinical history from a screening survey and a study questionnaire. A participant counted as exposed if, within 2 weeks of entering the study, that participant had been in contact with someone who had a PCR-confirmed or clinician-diagnosed COVID-19 case. Each participant in the prospective study had whole blood, serum and a nasopharyngeal or oropharyngeal swab collected by mobile phlebotomists. Participants in the prospective study had the option to provide additional blood draws and questionnaires over a 2-month period. Before DNA extraction, prospective study blood samples were shipped either frozen or at room temperature.

Sequencing was performed on PBMCs or T cells enriched from blood (not recorded which). The V and J segments used are TRBV4-3 and TRBJ2-7; no D gene call is confident. The clonotype originates from a man younger than 40 who had been exposed to COVID-19. The sequenced DNA is TGCGCCAGCAGCCAAGAGACAACTTTGGGCGAGCAGTACTTC. This encodes CASSQETTLGEQYF.